The 2 T cell receptor beta chains presented below share a single source sample, sequenced in a study of blood T cell repertoires in COVID-19. Assay: immunoSEQ multiplex PCR; the TCRdb copy retains only in-frame clones and omits some. The sample holds around 200,000 clones, under 90% seen once. Sequenced material: peripheral blood. The origin of the receptors is a man aged 80 or over with acute or convalescent COVID-19.

The CDR3 region has the DNA TGTGCCAGTAGGTTCAGGGATGGGGGCTCCGAAGCTTTCTTT. It specifies CASRFRDGGSEAFF. The chain is built from TRBV19 and TRBJ1-1; D perhaps matches TRBD1 (6 bases). In germline, CDR1 is LNHDA, CDR2 SQIVND (reference sequence). Trimming cost V 6 bases and J 8 bases, with 19 bases left between them. The CDR3 is made up of 14 amino acids.

The chain uses TRBV2 and TRBJ2-5; perhaps TRBD1 as D (5 bases). There are 14 residues in the CDR3. From germline, CDR1 is SNHLY and CDR2 FYNNEI. V was shortened by 3 bases and J by 5 bases, with 13 bases between the two germline ends. This CDR3 reads CASSDQGRVETQYF. As DNA, the CDR3 is TGTGCCAGCAGTGATCAGGGCAGGGTGGAGACCCAGTACTTC.